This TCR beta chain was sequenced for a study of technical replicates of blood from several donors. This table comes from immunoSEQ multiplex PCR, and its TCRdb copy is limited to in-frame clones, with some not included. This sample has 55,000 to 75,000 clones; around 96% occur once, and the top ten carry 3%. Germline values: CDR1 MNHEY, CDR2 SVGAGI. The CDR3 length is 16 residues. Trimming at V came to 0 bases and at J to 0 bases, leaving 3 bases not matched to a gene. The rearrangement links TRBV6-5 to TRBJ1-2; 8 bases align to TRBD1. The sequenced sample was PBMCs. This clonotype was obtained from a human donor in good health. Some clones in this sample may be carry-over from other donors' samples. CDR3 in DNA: TGTGCCAGCAGTTACTCGAAGACAGGGGCTAACTATGGCTACACCTTC. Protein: CASSYSKTGANYGYTF.